These 23 T cell receptor beta chains originate from one sample sequenced in a study of blood T cells in healthy people across ages. Sample-barcoded 5' priming and a J-beta primer mix drove a second PCR of about 7 to 12 cycles. Using its own MiXCR run on the 5' RACE reads, TCRdb lists one record per CDR3 protein. Of 850,000 to 950,000 distinct CDR3 sequences in the sample, less than 35% were seen once. Material: blood. The receptors here all came from a woman aged 80 or over in good health.

Note on this clonotype: A read error is possible here, since a much larger clone lies one base away. This chain uses TRBV5-5 with TRBJ2-5; no reliable D call. The germline CDR1 and CDR2 sequences are SGHKS and YYEKEE (reference sequence). The CDR3 is made up of 12 amino acids. V was pared by 0 bases and J by 6 bases, with 6 bases between. CDR3 in amino acids: CASSLAAKTQYF. CDR3 DNA: TGTGCCAGCAGCTTGGCGGCGAAGACCCAGTACTTC.

At least ten counts were recorded for this clonotype. This chain joins TRBV7-2 and TRBJ2-5; 8 positions agree with TRBD2. The V gene end was trimmed by 1 base and the J gene end by 5 bases; junction bases not matched to a gene: 9. The CDR3 has 16 residues. Germline V gene sequence: CDR1 SGHTA, CDR2 FQGNSA. For the CDR3, the DNA is TGTGCCAGCAGCTTAGACCGGGGGGGCCCGGGGGAGACCCAGTACTTC. Protein sequence: CASSLDRGGPGETQYF.

This clonotype occurred many times. The CDR3: CASSPRLDQDTQYF. For the CDR3, the DNA is TGTGCCAGCAGCCCCCGACTAGATCAAGATACGCAGTATTTT. The chain employs TRBV14 and TRBJ2-3; possible D gene TRBD2, 6 bases. The CDR3 runs to 14 residues. The ends were cut back, 4 bases at V and 5 bases at J, with 13 bases in the middle. Germline V gene lookup returns CDR1 SGHDN and CDR2 FVKESK.

This clonotype was seen ten or more times. The chain combines TRBV9 with TRBJ2-6; no reliable D call. V shed 4 bases and J shed 1 base, with 12 bases lying between them. In germline, CDR1 is SGDLS, CDR2 YYNGEE. The CDR3 sequence is 16 residues long. The CDR3 region has the DNA TGTGCCAGCAGCCCAACGACGCAGTCTGGGGCCAACGTCCTGACTTTC. This codes for CASSPTTQSGANVLTF. The whole variable domain, filled in from reference TRBV9 and TRBJ2-6, reads DSGVTQTPKHLITATGQRVTLRCSPRSGDLSVYWYQQSLDQGLQFLIQYYNGEERAKGNILERFSAQQFPDLHSELNLSSLELGDSALYFCASSPTTQSGANVLTFGAGSRLTVL.

This sequence joins TRBV9 and TRBJ1-2, with TRBD1 identical over 7 bases. Germline V gives CDR1 SGDLS, CDR2 YYNGEE. There are 16 residues in the CDR3. The ends lost 3 bases at V and 8 bases at J; junction bases unmatched: 16. The CDR3 loop reads CASSERKGAPREGYTF. As DNA, the CDR3 is TGTGCCAGCAGCGAGAGAAAGGGGGCGCCCAGGGAAGGCTACACCTTC.

This clonotype has a handful of counts. V and J are TRBV29-1 and TRBJ2-1, with 7 positions matching TRBD2. J was trimmed by 9 bases and V by 4 bases; bases with no gene match: 15. Germline-derived CDR1 and CDR2 are SQVTM and ANQGSEA. The CDR3 runs to 15 residues. CDR3 in amino acids: CSVVEGGVMGGEQFF. The DNA of the CDR3 is TGCAGCGTTGTTGAGGGAGGGGTTATGGGTGGTGAGCAGTTCTTC.

The sample holds many counts of this clonotype. This chain joins TRBV10-3 and TRBJ2-1; 9 bases agree with TRBD1. Germline lookup yields CDR1 ENHRY and CDR2 SYGVKD. V trimming: 6 bases; J trimming: 5 bases; junction bases outside the gene matches: 8. This CDR3 contains 15 residues. Here the CDR3 DNA reads TGTGCCATCAGCAATTCGGGACAGGGAAACAATGAGCAGTTCTTC. Translating it yields CAISNSGQGNNEQFF.

This clonotype showed up many times. V is TRBV4-2 and J is TRBJ1-5; tentatively, D is TRBD1 (5 bases). The CDR3 extends over 16 amino acids. Germline V gives CDR1 LGHNA, CDR2 YNFKEQ. Trimming left V 3 bases short and J 2 bases short, with 14 bases between. CDR3 sequence: CASSQVGEGGNQPQHF. As DNA, the CDR3 is TGTGCCAGCAGCCAGGTGGGGGAAGGGGGCAATCAGCCCCAGCATTTT.

This clonotype has a count of ten or more. This chain connects TRBV15 to TRBJ1-4; D is uncertain. Germline V gene lookup returns CDR1 LNHNV and CDR2 YYDKDF (reference sequence). Trimming took 0 bases from V and 8 from J, leaving 13 bases between them. This CDR3 spans 15 amino acids. CDR3 nucleotide sequence: TGTGCCACCAGCAGAGATTCCGGGATCAGGGAAAAACTGTTTTTT. Translated, it gives CATSRDSGIREKLFF.

This clonotype was observed a handful of times. Here the CDR3 DNA reads TGCAGTGCTGTAAAGACAGGGATGTACGGGGAGCTGTTTTTT. This codes for CSAVKTGMYGELFF. J is TRBJ2-2 and V is TRBV20-1; 7 nucleotides align to TRBD1. The germline CDR1 and CDR2 sequences are DFQATT and SNEGSKA (reference sequence). The length of the CDR3 is 14 residues. J lost 7 bases, V lost 5 bases, and 10 bases had no gene match.

The chain combines TRBV2 with TRBJ1-1; D gene unclear. Trimming took off 6 bases at V and 1 base at J, with 12 bases between the two ends. Looked up from germline, CDR1 is SNHLY and CDR2 is FYNNEI. This CDR3 spans 14 amino acids. Here the CDR3 reads CASSPRGENTEAFF. Written as DNA, the CDR3 is TGTGCCAGCAGCCCCCGCGGGGAGAACACTGAAGCTTTCTTT. Drawing the rest from reference TRBV2 and TRBJ1-1, the complete variable domain is EPEVTQTPSHQVTQMGQEVILRCVPISNHLYFYWYRQILGQKVEFLVSFYNNEISEKSEIFDDQFSVERPDGSNFTLKIRSTKLEDSAMYFCASSPRGENTEAFFGQGTRLTVV.

This clonotype was picked up many times. The chain has TRBV5-1 and TRBJ2-1; the match to TRBD2 covers 9 bases. Germline V gene sequence: CDR1 SGHRS, CDR2 YFSETQ. The ends lost 5 bases at V and 0 bases at J; junction bases unmatched: 3. The CDR3 extends over 15 amino acids. CDR3 region: CASRAGGSSYNEQFF. In DNA form, the CDR3 reads TGCGCCAGCAGAGCGGGGGGTAGCTCCTACAATGAGCAGTTCTTC.

For this clonotype: One end of the junction varies from germline; a read error may be responsible. The chain links TRBV6-5 to TRBJ2-2, with 11 bases that match TRBD1. The CDR3 covers 15 residues. In germline, CDR1 is MNHEY, CDR2 SVGAGI. Here the CDR3 DNA reads TGTGCCAGCAAAGGGACAGGGGGAAGAACCGGGGAGCGGTTTTTT. Translated: CASKGTGGRTGERFF.

This chain joins TRBV29-1 and TRBJ2-1, with unresolved D. The CDR3 spans 14 residues. Germline V gene sequence: CDR1 SQVTM, CDR2 ANQGSEA. Deletions cut 4 bases from V and 4 bases from J, with 14 bases between. This CDR3 is CSVVTAGDYNEQFF. Here the CDR3 DNA reads TGCAGCGTTGTAACGGCAGGTGATTACAATGAGCAGTTCTTC.

This clonotype has at least ten counts. V usage is TRBV6-1 and J usage is TRBJ1-2; weak D call: TRBD1 (5 bases). The V gene lost 4 bases and the J gene lost 3 bases, with 12 bases spanning the gap. The CDR3 extends over 14 amino acids. CDR1 and CDR2 (germline): MNHNS, SASEGT. The CDR3 here is CASSGTKRDYGYTF. The CDR3 region has the DNA TGTGCCAGCAGTGGGACAAAGAGGGACTATGGCTACACCTTC.

This clonotype was recorded many times. J is TRBJ2-1 and V is TRBV7-2; the D is unclear. The CDR3 sequence is 17 residues long. V was clipped by 5 bases and J by 1 base, with 18 bases between them. Per the germline V gene, CDR1 is SGHTA and CDR2 is FQGNSA. CDR3 nucleotide sequence: TGTGCCAGCAGCCTAACTCCGGCAGCACGTTCCTACAATGAGCAGTTCTTC. Protein: CASSLTPAARSYNEQFF.

This clonotype was seen a few times. A much larger clone lies a single base off, so this may be a read error. This chain joins TRBV7-2 and TRBJ2-1, with 8 bases identical to TRBD2. CDR1 and CDR2 from the germline V gene are SGHTA and FQGNSA. The length of the CDR3 is 16 residues. V was pared by 5 bases and J by 8 bases, with 14 bases of the junction left unmatched. CDR3 nucleotide sequence: TGTGCCAGCAGCCACACCGGGACTAGGCTCCGGGATGAGCAGTTCTTC. Amino acids: CASSHTGTRLRDEQFF.

This clonotype was seen many times. Here the CDR3 reads CASSTTGTGFFDGYTF. DNA of the CDR3: TGTGCCAGCAGCACAACAGGGACAGGATTTTTCGATGGCTACACCTTC. This chain joins TRBV21-1 and TRBJ1-2; the table calls TRBD1, which could not be checked here. TRBV21-1 is a pseudogene. The CDR3 runs 16 residues.

This clonotype was seen a handful of times. The chain couples TRBV10-1 to TRBJ2-3; tentative D call: TRBD2 (6 bases). V was clipped by 0 bases and J by 1 base, with 11 bases between them. Looked up from germline, CDR1 is WNHNN and CDR2 is SYGVQD (reference sequence). The CDR3 totals 16 residues. The CDR3 DNA follows: TGCGCCAGCAGTGAGTCGGAGCGGGCTGGCACAGATACGCAGTATTTT. It yields the protein CASSESERAGTDTQYF.

V is TRBV7-2 and J is TRBJ2-7; no clear D. CDR1 is SGHTA and CDR2 is FQGNSA in the germline V gene. The CDR3 totals 16 residues. V shed 2 bases and J shed 2 bases, with 16 bases lying between them. Here the CDR3 DNA reads TGTGCCAGCAGCTTATCAGCAGGCATTTCGACCTACGAGCAGTACTTC. It specifies CASSLSAGISTYEQYF.

This clonotype was detected many times. This rearrangement joins TRBV7-9 to TRBJ2-5; D is perhaps TRBD2 (5 bases). The CDR3 contains 14 residues. V lost 0 bases to trimming and J lost 5 bases, with 10 bases between them. CDR1 SEHNR and CDR2 FQNEAQ come from the germline V gene (reference sequence). The CDR3 region is CASSLAGRSETQYF. In nucleotides, the CDR3 is TGTGCCAGCAGCTTAGCGGGGAGATCGGAGACCCAGTACTTC.

This clonotype was counted at least ten times. The genes are TRBV6-2 or TRBV6-3 and TRBJ2-3; 7 nucleotides match TRBD1. This CDR3 contains 14 residues. Per germline, CDR1 MNHEY and CDR2 SVGEGT. Trimming removed 4 bases from V and 4 bases from J; junction bases left unmatched: 5. The CDR3 DNA is TGTGCCAGCAGTTGGTCAGGGGGAGCAGATACGCAGTATTTT. Translating gives CASSWSGGADTQYF.

The sample holds one count of this clonotype. A junction end diverges from the germline sequence, so it may reflect a read error. The chain carries TRBV29-1 and TRBJ1-1, with D possibly TRBD1 on 6 matching bases. This CDR3 comprises 14 residues. CDR1 is SQVTM, CDR2 ANQGSEA, per germline. CDR3: CSVVRDTRNTGAFF. Here the CDR3 DNA reads TGCAGCGTTGTTCGGGACACACGGAACACTGGAGCTTTCTTT.